These T cell receptor beta chains were read from a single sample in a study of OX40 agonist ivuxolimab in advanced cancers. The data were produced by immunoSEQ multiplex PCR, yet TCRdb's version contains in-frame clones alone and is incomplete. In the table there are about 100,000 clones, 90% of which are singletons. Sequenced here: CD4+ or CD8+ T cells sorted from blood, sampled in a trial of the OX40 agonist ivuxolimab. These receptors all come from an adult with an advanced solid tumor such as melanoma, head and neck, liver or kidney cancer. Both conserved end residues are part of each CDR3. The order of the fields is CDR3 DNA, CDR3 protein, D gene, CDR3 length, clone size, J gene, V gene. D genes are given only for firm matches. Only part of the rows carry a size: once, few, many, or a class if the clone is expanded.

DNA: TGTGCCAGCATGCCAGGGCCGTACAATGAGCAGTTCTTC
CDR3: CASMPGPYNEQFF
D: .
length: 13
size: .
J: TRBJ2-1
V: TRBV28

DNA: TGTGCCAGCAGCTTCGGAAGGAGCCGAGGGAACACTGAAGCTTTCTTT
CDR3: CASSFGRSRGNTEAFF
D: .
length: 16
size: .
J: TRBJ1-1
V: TRBV7-9

DNA: TGTGCCAGTACGGGAATCAGGGGGCGTCACACCGGGGAGCTGTTTTTT
CDR3: CASTGIRGRHTGELFF
D: TRBD1
length: 16
size: .
J: TRBJ2-2
V: TRBV19

DNA: TGTGCCAGCACCAAGGACCTTTTAGGGAACACTGAAGCTTTCTTT
CDR3: CASTKDLLGNTEAFF
D: .
length: 15
size: .
J: TRBJ1-1
V: TRBV27

DNA: TGCAGCGTTGAAGCGCTAGCGGCCGCTAATGAGCAGTTCTTC
CDR3: CSVEALAAANEQFF
D: TRBD2
length: 14
size: .
J: TRBJ2-1
V: TRBV29-1

DNA: TGCGCCAGCAGCTTGACCGGGAGATTGACAGATACGCAGTATTTT
CDR3: CASSLTGRLTDTQYF
D: .
length: 15
size: .
J: TRBJ2-3
V: TRBV5-1

DNA: TGTGCCAGTACTCGAAACCGGGAGCCCCAGCATTTT
CDR3: CASTRNREPQHF
D: .
length: 12
size: .
J: TRBJ1-5
V: TRBV19

DNA: TGCGCCAGCAGCGTCGGGGGCCAGGACAGGGCCGACGAGGGGCATGAGCAGTTCTTC
CDR3: CASSVGGQDRADEGHEQFF
D: TRBD1
length: 19
size: .
J: TRBJ2-1
V: TRBV4-1

DNA: TGCGCCAGCAGCTTGGAACCCCGACAGGTTGCTGAAGCTTTCTTT
CDR3: CASSLEPRQVAEAFF
D: .
length: 15
size: .
J: TRBJ1-1
V: TRBV5-1

DNA: TGTGCCAGCTCCCCCCGATGGTCCCTTGGCACAGATACGCAGTATTTT
CDR3: CASSPRWSLGTDTQYF
D: .
length: 16
size: .
J: TRBJ2-3
V: TRBV18

DNA: TGTGCCAGCAGGGTTATAGGGGGCACAGATACGCAGTATTTT
CDR3: CASRVIGGTDTQYF
D: .
length: 14
size: .
J: TRBJ2-3
V: TRBV6-6

DNA: TGCAGCGTTGAGTCGGGGGGGGCAAGAGCTTTCTTT
CDR3: CSVESGGARAFF
D: .
length: 12
size: .
J: TRBJ1-1
V: TRBV29-1

DNA: TGTGCCAGTAGTGCCCACAGGGAGGGCTATGGCTACACCTTC
CDR3: CASSAHREGYGYTF
D: .
length: 14
size: .
J: TRBJ1-2
V: TRBV19

DNA: TGTGCCAGCAGACCCTCTGGGCATGAGCAGTTCTTC
CDR3: CASRPSGHEQFF
D: .
length: 12
size: once
J: TRBJ2-1
V: TRBV5-4

DNA: TGTGCCAGTAGTATTCGTTCCGCTATAGCCACTGAAGCTTTCTTT
CDR3: CASSIRSAIATEAFF
D: .
length: 15
size: .
J: TRBJ1-1
V: TRBV19

DNA: TGTGCCACCAGCAGAGATCACCTTACTTCGCCAAAACTGTTTTTT
CDR3: CATSRDHLTSPKLFF
D: .
length: 15
size: once
J: TRBJ1-4
V: TRBV15

DNA: TGTGCCAGCAGTGAATGGAACGGAGGCTATGGCTACACCTTC
CDR3: CASSEWNGGYGYTF
D: .
length: 14
size: few
J: TRBJ1-2
V: TRBV2

DNA: TGTGCCAGCAGCCAACAAAAAGTGGTTGGGCAGGTCGGCGATCAGCCCCAGCATTTT
CDR3: CASSQQKVVGQVGDQPQHF
D: .
length: 19
size: .
J: TRBJ1-5
V: TRBV14

DNA: TGTGCCGGAGGAGGGCGATCACCCCTCCACTTT
CDR3: CAGGGRSPLHF
D: .
length: 11
size: .
J: TRBJ1-6
V: TRBV15

DNA: TGTGCCAGCAGCCGGAGGCGGACCTCCGGCACAGATACGCAGTATTTT
CDR3: CASSRRRTSGTDTQYF
D: .
length: 16
size: .
J: TRBJ2-3
V: TRBV5-6

DNA: TGTGCCAGCAGCTTAGGAATCTCTTATGAAAAACTGTTTTTT
CDR3: CASSLGISYEKLFF
D: .
length: 14
size: .
J: TRBJ1-4
V: TRBV11-2

DNA: TGTGCCAGCAGCCCCATTCTTGGAGCCCACTATAATTCACCCCTCCACTTT
CDR3: CASSPILGAHYNSPLHF
D: .
length: 17
size: .
J: TRBJ1-6
V: TRBV7-9

DNA: TGTGCCATCAGCCCTCAGGGATCCGTGAACAATGAGCAGTTCTTC
CDR3: CAISPQGSVNNEQFF
D: .
length: 15
size: .
J: TRBJ2-1
V: TRBV10-3

DNA: TGTGCCAGTACCAGGACAGGGGGAGGCTACACCTTC
CDR3: CASTRTGGGYTF
D: TRBD1
length: 12
size: .
J: TRBJ1-2
V: TRBV19

DNA: TGTGCCTGGAGCCTGGGGGCCTTCGCCTACGAGCAGTACTTC
CDR3: CAWSLGAFAYEQYF
D: .
length: 14
size: .
J: TRBJ2-7
V: TRBV30

DNA: TGTGCCAGCAGTCCCCCGGTTTGGACGAACACTGAAGCTTTCTTT
CDR3: CASSPPVWTNTEAFF
D: .
length: 15
size: .
J: TRBJ1-1
V: TRBV28

DNA: TGTGCCAGCGGCAGGGGGGCAGAAAAACTGTTTTTT
CDR3: CASGRGAEKLFF
D: TRBD1
length: 12
size: .
J: TRBJ1-4
V: TRBV5-6

DNA: TGTGCCAACAGAAAGGGGGGAGCTAATGAAAAACTGTTTTTT
CDR3: CANRKGGANEKLFF
D: .
length: 14
size: once
J: TRBJ1-4
V: TRBV28

DNA: TGCGCCAGCAGCTTGGCCGGAGGCCACCCGCCATACGAGCAGTACTTC
CDR3: CASSLAGGHPPYEQYF
D: .
length: 16
size: .
J: TRBJ2-7
V: TRBV5-1

DNA: TGTGCCAGCAGCGACAGGGGCGGAACAGATACGCAGTATTTT
CDR3: CASSDRGGTDTQYF
D: TRBD1
length: 14
size: .
J: TRBJ2-3
V: TRBV7-9

DNA: TGTGCCAGCAGTCCCCCCTTGACTGAAGCTTTCTTT
CDR3: CASSPPLTEAFF
D: .
length: 12
size: .
J: TRBJ1-1
V: TRBV28

DNA: TGCGCCAGCAGCCATTGGGACGGGGTGGAGCAGTACTTC
CDR3: CASSHWDGVEQYF
D: .
length: 13
size: .
J: TRBJ2-7
V: TRBV4-1

DNA: TGCGCCAGCAGCCACACGGGCGGGGGGCCCTACGAGCAGTACTTC
CDR3: CASSHTGGGPYEQYF
D: TRBD2
length: 15
size: .
J: TRBJ2-7
V: TRBV4-1

DNA: TGCGCCAGCAGCTCTGGACTAGCGGGGGGGCAAGGAAAGACCCAGTACTTC
CDR3: CASSSGLAGGQGKTQYF
D: TRBD2
length: 17
size: .
J: TRBJ2-5
V: TRBV5-1

DNA: TGTGCCCTACAGAGGACTAGCGGGAGGAACAATGAGCAGTTCTTC
CDR3: CALQRTSGRNNEQFF
D: TRBD2
length: 15
size: .
J: TRBJ2-1
V: TRBV30

DNA: TGCAGTGCTCAGGGGGGACCCCAGCATTTT
CDR3: CSAQGGPQHF
D: TRBD1
length: 10
size: few
J: TRBJ1-5
V: TRBV20-1

DNA: TGTGCCAGCAGCGGGGGTTTGGAGACCCAGTACTTC
CDR3: CASSGGLETQYF
D: .
length: 12
size: .
J: TRBJ2-5
V: TRBV5-4

DNA: TGTGCCAGTAGTATTTCAGGCCCCACTGAAGCTTTCTTT
CDR3: CASSISGPTEAFF
D: .
length: 13
size: .
J: TRBJ1-1
V: TRBV19

DNA: TGTGCCAGCAGTGAGACTGATTTTGAGACCCAGTACTTC
CDR3: CASSETDFETQYF
D: .
length: 13
size: .
J: TRBJ2-5
V: TRBV7-9